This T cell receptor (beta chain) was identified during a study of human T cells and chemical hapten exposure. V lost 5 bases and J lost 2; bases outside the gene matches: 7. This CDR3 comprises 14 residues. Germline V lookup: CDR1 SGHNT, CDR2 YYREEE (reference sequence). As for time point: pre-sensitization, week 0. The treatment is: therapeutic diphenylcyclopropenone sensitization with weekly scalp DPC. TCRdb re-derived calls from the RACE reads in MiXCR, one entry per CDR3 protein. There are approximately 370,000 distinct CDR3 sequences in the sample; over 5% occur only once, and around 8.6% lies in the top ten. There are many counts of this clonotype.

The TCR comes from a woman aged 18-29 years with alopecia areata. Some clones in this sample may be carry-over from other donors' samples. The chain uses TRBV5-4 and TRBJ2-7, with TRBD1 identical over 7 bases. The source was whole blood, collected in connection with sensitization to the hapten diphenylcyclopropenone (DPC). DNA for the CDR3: TGTGCCAGCAGGCCCGGGACAGCCGCCTACGAGCAGTACTTC. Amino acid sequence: CASRPGTAAYEQYF.